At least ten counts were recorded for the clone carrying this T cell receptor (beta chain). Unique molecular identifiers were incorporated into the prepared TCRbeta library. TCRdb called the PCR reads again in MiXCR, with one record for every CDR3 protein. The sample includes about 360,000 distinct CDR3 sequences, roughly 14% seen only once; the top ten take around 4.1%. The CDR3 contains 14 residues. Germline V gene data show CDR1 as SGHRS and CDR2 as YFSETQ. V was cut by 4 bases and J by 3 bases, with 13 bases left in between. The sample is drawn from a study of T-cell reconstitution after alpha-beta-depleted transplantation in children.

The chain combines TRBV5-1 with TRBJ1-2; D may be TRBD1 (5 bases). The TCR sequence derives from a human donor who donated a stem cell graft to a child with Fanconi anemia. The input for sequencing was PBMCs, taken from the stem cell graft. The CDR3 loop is CASSPGTYYYGYTF. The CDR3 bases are TGCGCCAGCAGCCCCGGGACCTATTACTATGGCTACACCTTC.